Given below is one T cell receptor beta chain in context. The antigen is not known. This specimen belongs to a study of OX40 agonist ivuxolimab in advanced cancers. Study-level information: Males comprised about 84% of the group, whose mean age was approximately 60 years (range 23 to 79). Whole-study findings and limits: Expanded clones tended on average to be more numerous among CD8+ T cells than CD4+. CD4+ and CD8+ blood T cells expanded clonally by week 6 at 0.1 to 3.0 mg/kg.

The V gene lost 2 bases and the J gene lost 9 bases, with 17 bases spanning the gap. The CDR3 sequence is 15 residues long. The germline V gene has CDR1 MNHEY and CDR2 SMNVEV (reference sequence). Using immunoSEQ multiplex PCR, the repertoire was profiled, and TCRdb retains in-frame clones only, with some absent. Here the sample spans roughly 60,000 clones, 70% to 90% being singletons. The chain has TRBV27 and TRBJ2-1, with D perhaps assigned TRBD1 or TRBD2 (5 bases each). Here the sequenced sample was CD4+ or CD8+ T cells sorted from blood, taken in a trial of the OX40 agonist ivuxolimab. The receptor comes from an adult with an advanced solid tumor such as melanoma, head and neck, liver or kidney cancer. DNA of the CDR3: TGTGCCAGCAGTTTAGAGGGGCCAATACCGGTTGAGCAGTTCTTC. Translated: CASSLEGPIPVEQFF.